These T cell receptor beta chains were read from a single sample in a study of T cell responses to AZD1222 COVID-19 vaccine. Clones were read by immunoSEQ multiplex PCR, and TCRdb kept only the in-frame ones, dropping some. The sample lists 140,000 to 150,000 clones; roughly 89% were seen once. The sample in question was peripheral blood, obtained on day 0 of AZD1222 vaccination. The receptors originated from an adult in good health. Each CDR3 is given with its conserved first and last residue. Fields, in order: clone size, V gene, J gene, D gene, CDR3 protein, CDR3 DNA. A D gene is named only where the DNA matches it firmly. Size tells how often a clone was seen (once, few, many) or the class of an expanded clone, and some rows leave it out.

.	TRBV15	TRBJ2-2	.	CATSELRGTGELFF	TGTGCCACCAGCGAGTTACGGGGCACCGGGGAGCTGTTTTTT
.	TRBV11-2	TRBJ2-1	TRBD2	CASSLQASGLGNEQFF	TGTGCCAGCAGCCTCCAAGCTAGCGGCCTAGGCAATGAGCAGTTCTTC
.	TRBV19	TRBJ2-1	TRBD2	CASTTFSGGPNEQFF	TGTGCCAGTACCACCTTTAGCGGGGGACCCAATGAGCAGTTCTTC
.	TRBV5-4	TRBJ1-2	.	CASSLDRERSYTF	TGTGCCAGCAGCTTGGACCGGGAACGAAGCTACACCTTC
.	TRBV19	TRBJ1-1	TRBD1	CASSPGTGHSEAFF	TGTGCCAGTAGTCCGGGGACAGGGCATTCGGAAGCTTTCTTT
.	TRBV2	TRBJ1-6	.	CASENRRNSPLHF	TGTGCCAGCGAGAACAGGAGAAATTCACCCCTCCACTTT
.	TRBV7-3	TRBJ1-2	.	CASSSGRDYGYTF	TGTGCCAGCAGCTCCGGACGGGACTATGGCTACACCTTC
.	TRBV28	TRBJ2-7	TRBD1	CASSGTVSYEQYF	TGTGCCAGCAGCGGGACAGTCTCCTACGAGCAGTACTTC
.	TRBV9	TRBJ1-5	TRBD1	CASSAGQSNQPQHF	TGTGCCAGCAGCGCGGGACAGAGCAATCAGCCCCAGCATTTT
.	TRBV9	TRBJ1-6	TRBD1	CASSVEGTANSPLHF	TGTGCCAGCAGCGTAGAGGGGACAGCTAATTCACCCCTCCACTTT
.	TRBV4-2	TRBJ2-7	.	CASSLDSQGLPYEQYF	TGTGCCAGCAGCCTCGACTCACAGGGTTTACCCTACGAGCAGTACTTC
.	TRBV7-2	TRBJ1-2	.	CASSPERVPNYGYTF	TGTGCCAGCAGCCCAGAGAGGGTCCCTAACTATGGCTACACCTTC
.	TRBV27	TRBJ2-1	.	CASTPPGQNSYNEQFF	TGTGCCAGCACTCCTCCGGGGCAAAACTCCTACAATGAGCAGTTCTTC
.	TRBV2	TRBJ1-2	TRBD1	CASSAWTGLWVYGYTF	TGTGCCAGCAGTGCTTGGACAGGTTTATGGGTCTATGGCTACACCTTC
.	TRBV28	TRBJ1-5	.	CASSFSRGEGQPQHF	TGTGCCAGCAGTTTTAGCAGGGGCGAAGGTCAGCCCCAGCATTTT
.	TRBV19	TRBJ2-6	.	CASESGGVTGANVLTF	TGTGCCAGTGAATCGGGGGGCGTAACTGGGGCCAACGTCCTGACTTTC
.	TRBV11-1	TRBJ1-6	.	CASSLVVDSPLHF	TGTGCCAGCAGCTTGGTTGTAGATTCACCCCTCCACTTT
.	TRBV7-8	TRBJ1-1	TRBD1	CASSLAGQGLTEAFF	TGTGCCAGCAGCTTAGCGGGACAGGGGTTGACTGAAGCTTTCTTT
.	TRBV9	TRBJ1-4	.	CASSVNSDEKLFF	TGTGCCAGCAGCGTAAACTCCGATGAAAAACTGTTTTTT
.	TRBV18	TRBJ2-7	TRBD1	CASSPSMDRAPYEQYF	TGTGCCAGCTCACCGTCGATGGACAGGGCGCCCTACGAGCAGTACTTC
.	TRBV5-6	TRBJ2-7	TRBD2	CASSLLAGAPYEQYF	TGTGCCAGCAGCTTACTAGCGGGAGCCCCCTACGAGCAGTACTTC
.	TRBV18	TRBJ1-3	.	CASSQPAGSHSGNTIYF	TGTGCCAGCTCGCAACCGGCAGGGTCGCACTCTGGAAACACCATATATTTT
.	TRBV2	TRBJ2-3	.	CASTLDPSTDTQYF	TGTGCCAGTACCCTCGATCCTAGCACAGATACGCAGTATTTT
once	TRBV6-5	TRBJ1-5	.	CASSRDGGGNQPQHF	TGTGCCAGCAGTCGAGATGGTGGGGGCAATCAGCCCCAGCATTTT
.	TRBV11-1	TRBJ1-1	.	CASSLARGTEAFF	TGTGCCAGCAGCTTAGCACGGGGCACTGAAGCTTTCTTT
once	TRBV7-2	TRBJ1-4	TRBD1	CASSLTGASNEKLFF	TGTGCCAGCAGCCTCACAGGGGCGTCTAATGAAAAACTGTTTTTT
.	TRBV5-5	TRBJ2-1	.	CASSFEGRRLDEQFF	TGTGCCAGCAGCTTCGAGGGCAGGCGGCTGGATGAGCAGTTCTTC
.	TRBV18	TRBJ1-1	TRBD1	CASSLGQGFGEAFF	TGTGCCAGCTCACTCGGACAGGGTTTTGGTGAAGCTTTCTTT
.	TRBV11-3	TRBJ2-1	TRBD2	CASSLGAGGNNEQFF	TGTGCCAGCAGCTTAGGGGCGGGAGGTAACAATGAGCAGTTCTTC
.	TRBV6-5	TRBJ1-1	.	CASSYVRGRDTEAFF	TGTGCCAGCAGTTACGTCAGAGGGAGGGACACTGAAGCTTTCTTT
.	TRBV28	TRBJ2-7	TRBD1	CASSTQTGDSYEQYF	TGTGCCAGCAGCACCCAGACAGGGGATTCGTACGAGCAGTACTTC
once	TRBV7-9	TRBJ1-1	.	CASSLFQGNTEAFF	TGTGCCAGCAGCTTATTCCAGGGGAACACTGAAGCTTTCTTT
.	TRBV18	TRBJ1-5	TRBD1	CASTTTGRHQPQHF	TGTGCCAGCACGACGACAGGGAGGCACCAGCCCCAGCATTTT
once	TRBV6-5	TRBJ1-2	.	CASSYGGPYGYTF	TGTGCCAGCAGTTACGGCGGTCCCTATGGCTACACCTTC
once	TRBV11-3	TRBJ1-2	.	CASSLDTDMGSSNYGYTF	TGTGCCAGCAGCTTAGATACAGATATGGGGTCATCTAACTATGGCTACACCTTC
.	TRBV5-8	TRBJ1-5	.	CASSLYGVRDQPQHF	TGTGCCAGCAGCTTGTACGGGGTCCGGGATCAGCCCCAGCATTTT
once	TRBV28	TRBJ1-1	.	CASSLSDSFTEAFF	TGTGCCAGCAGTTTGTCCGACAGTTTCACTGAAGCTTTCTTT
.	TRBV11-2	TRBJ1-2	TRBD1	CASSLVLQGANYGYTF	TGTGCCAGCAGCCTGGTCCTGCAGGGGGCGAACTATGGCTACACCTTC
.	TRBV6-2/TRBV6-3	TRBJ2-7	TRBD1	CASSSPGQDYEQYF	TGTGCCAGCAGTTCCCCCGGACAGGACTACGAGCAGTACTTC
.	TRBV18	TRBJ2-7	.	CASSPPVGSYEQYF	TGTGCCAGCTCACCCCCAGTAGGCTCCTACGAGCAGTACTTC
.	TRBV11-2	TRBJ2-2	TRBD2	CASSLIGGDGAGELFF	TGTGCCAGCAGCTTAATCGGGGGGGACGGGGCCGGGGAGCTGTTTTTT
.	TRBV7-7	TRBJ2-5	TRBD1	CASSLGWTGGLETQYF	TGTGCCAGCAGCTTAGGATGGACAGGGGGCCTAGAGACCCAGTACTTC
.	TRBV19	TRBJ1-2	TRBD1	CASRSGQGIYGYTF	TGTGCCAGTAGATCGGGACAGGGCATATATGGCTACACCTTC
.	TRBV7-2	TRBJ1-2	.	CASSFLRGANYGYTF	TGTGCCAGCAGCTTCCTTCGGGGTGCTAACTATGGCTACACCTTC
once	TRBV9	TRBJ1-1	.	CASSPRLNTEAFF	TGTGCCAGCAGCCCTCGGCTTAACACTGAAGCTTTCTTT
once	TRBV3-1/TRBV3-2	TRBJ2-4	TRBD1	CASSLLTGAPAKNIQYF	TGTGCCAGCAGCCTTTTGACAGGGGCCCCGGCCAAAAACATTCAGTACTTC
.	TRBV7-9	TRBJ1-1	.	CASLRGGNTEAFF	TGTGCCAGCCTCCGGGGGGGGAACACTGAAGCTTTCTTT
once	TRBV10-3	TRBJ1-5	.	CATTRDFNQPQHF	TGTGCCACCACCCGGGACTTTAATCAGCCCCAGCATTTT
.	TRBV28	TRBJ2-5	.	CASSFSGAQETQYF	TGTGCCAGCAGTTTCTCAGGGGCCCAAGAGACCCAGTACTTC
.	TRBV7-9	TRBJ2-3	.	CASNSLTARTQYF	TGTGCCAGCAACAGCTTAACGGCCAGGACGCAGTATTTT
once	TRBV5-6	TRBJ1-2	.	CASSLVNGGGYTF	TGTGCCAGCAGCTTGGTTAACGGCGGCGGCTACACCTTC
.	TRBV28	TRBJ2-7	TRBD1	CASTGQGASYEQYF	TGTGCCAGCACGGGACAGGGGGCCTCCTACGAGCAGTACTTC
.	TRBV6-2/TRBV6-3	TRBJ2-7	.	CASSSTTRQYF	TGTGCCAGCAGTTCGACCACTAGGCAGTACTTC
.	TRBV4-3	TRBJ2-2	TRBD2	CASSLGGGPNTGELFF	TGCGCCAGCAGCCTAGGCGGGGGGCCGAACACCGGGGAGCTGTTTTTT
.	TRBV19	TRBJ1-1	TRBD1	CASSILGTGGNTEAFF	TGTGCCAGTAGTATCCTTGGGACAGGTGGTAACACTGAAGCTTTCTTT